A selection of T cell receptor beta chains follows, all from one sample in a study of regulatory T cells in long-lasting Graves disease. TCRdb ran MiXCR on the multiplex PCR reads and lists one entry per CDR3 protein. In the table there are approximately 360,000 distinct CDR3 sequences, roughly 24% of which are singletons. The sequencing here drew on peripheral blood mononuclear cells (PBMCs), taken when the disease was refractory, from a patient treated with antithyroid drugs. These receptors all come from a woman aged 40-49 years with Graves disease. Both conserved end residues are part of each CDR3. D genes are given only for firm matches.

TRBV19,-,CASSREQGPAQPQHF
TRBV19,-,CASSPMDSSSYEQYF
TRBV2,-,CASMTDQWSETQYF
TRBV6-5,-,CASSYPLSREQYF
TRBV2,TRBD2,CASSLTFSGTDNEQFF
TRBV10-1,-,CASSESRFSPLHF
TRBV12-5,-,CASGAGHTRLFF
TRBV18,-,CASSPVAGLDTEAFF
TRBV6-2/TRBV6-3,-,CASGYGTYTGELFF
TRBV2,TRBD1,CASGRQGYQPQHF
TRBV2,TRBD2,CASSERLAGVNEQFF
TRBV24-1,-,CATSENNYGQQETQYF
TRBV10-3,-,CAITKRRDRGYEQYF
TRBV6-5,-,CASSYDREKLFF
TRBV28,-,CASSLTNIYGSNQPQHF
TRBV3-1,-,CASSRGWEGEQYF
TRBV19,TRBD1,CASSRTPGQSEQYF
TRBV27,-,CASSPREYQPQHF
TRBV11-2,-,CASSLGGAGRNSPLHF
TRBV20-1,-,CSARLGFGNTEAFF
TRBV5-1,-,CASSYPADEETQYF
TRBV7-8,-,CASSFAGVGKNIQYF
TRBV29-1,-,CSVGDILTYNEQFF
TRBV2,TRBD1,CASRDRFDGELFF
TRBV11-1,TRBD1,CASSYEIRTGWIGETQYF
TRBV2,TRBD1,CASRRTGGLTDTQYF
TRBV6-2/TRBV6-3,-,CASSRPKEAYEQYF
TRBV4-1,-,CASSQDSPEGETQYF
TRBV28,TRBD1,CASGLQGKNIQYF
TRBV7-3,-,CASSANGVQETQYF
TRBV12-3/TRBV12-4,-,CASSQGPQGTQYF
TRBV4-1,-,CASSQAPGAGISHEQYF
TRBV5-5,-,CASSYEGVATEAFF
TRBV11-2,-,CASSFGGLGSYEQYF
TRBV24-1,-,CATSDHRVTGELFF
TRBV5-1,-,CASSNTGPKGTWELFF
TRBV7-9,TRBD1,CASSLPKGAMNTEAFF
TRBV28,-,CASTHRTVSYEQYF
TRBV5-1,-,CASSLDVSSYEQYF
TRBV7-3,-,CASSPGDLETQYF
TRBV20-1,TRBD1,CSANRQGGKNIQYF
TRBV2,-,CASGRQVSPLHF
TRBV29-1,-,CSVEDWGGPKVAEAFF
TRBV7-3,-,CASSPSDSGEGNTIYF
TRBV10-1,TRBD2,CASSASGYQETQYF
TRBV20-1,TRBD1,CSARLQDRGDTEAFF
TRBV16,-,CASSPYGGLYEQYF
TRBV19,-,CASGDLGNSPLHF